The entry below gives a single T cell receptor (beta chain) sequence along with its context. This specimen belongs to a study of T cell clones after liver transplantation. Study-level information: TCRbeta sequencing after a pre-transplant mixed lymphocyte reaction identified graft-donor-reactive clones, later tracked in post-transplant blood. Three of eight recipients were HCV-positive; others had non-autoimmune, non-viral indications. Tolerance: complete withdrawal held at least one year, liver enzymes staying within twice normal.

Sorting of unstimulated PBMCs yielded separate CD3+CD4+ and CD3+CD8+ fractions. Sequenced by immunoSEQ multiplex PCR; TCRdb stores in-frame clones only, minus some. Of fewer than 50,000 clones in the sample, approximately 86% are singletons; the top ten hold about 2.6%. This CDR3 is built from 13 residues. Germline assignment: CDR1 LNHNV and CDR2 YYDKDF (reference sequence). V was pared by 6 bases and J by 6 bases, with 15 bases between. The receptor was derived from a human patient who received a liver transplant. A subset of T cells may come from the graft donor. The sequenced sample was CD4+ T cells from blood, obtained 24 months after liver transplant. The chain is built from TRBV15 and TRBJ2-7; D is ambiguous. CDR3 in DNA: TGTGCCACCAGTAAAGTCGATGTGGTCGAGCAGTACTTC. It codes for CATSKVDVVEQYF. The full variable domain, rest sourced from reference TRBV15 and TRBJ2-7, is DAMVIQNPRYQVTQFGKPVTLSCSQTLNHNVMYWYQQKSSQAPKLLFHYYDKDFNNEADTPDNFQSRRPNTSFCFLDIRSPGLGDTAMYLCATSKVDVVEQYFGPGTRLTVT.